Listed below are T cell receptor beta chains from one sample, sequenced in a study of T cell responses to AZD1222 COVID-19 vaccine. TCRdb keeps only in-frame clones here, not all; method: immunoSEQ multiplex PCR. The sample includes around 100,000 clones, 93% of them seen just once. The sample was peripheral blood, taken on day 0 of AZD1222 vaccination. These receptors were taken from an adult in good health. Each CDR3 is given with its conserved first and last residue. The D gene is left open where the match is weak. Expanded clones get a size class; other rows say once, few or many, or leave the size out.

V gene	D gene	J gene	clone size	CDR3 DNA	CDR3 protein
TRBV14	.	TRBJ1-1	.	TGTGCCAGCAGCCTCGCGGGGAGGAACACTGAAGCTTTCTTT	CASSLAGRNTEAFF
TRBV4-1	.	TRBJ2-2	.	TGCGCCAGCAGCCAAGACCCCTCTGGGGAGCTGTTTTTT	CASSQDPSGELFF
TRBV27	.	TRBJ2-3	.	TGTGCCAGCAGTTTACTAGGGAACACAGATACGCAGTATTTT	CASSLLGNTDTQYF
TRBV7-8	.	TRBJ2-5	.	TGTGCCAGCAGCTTAGGCGTAGCGGAAGAGACCCAGTACTTC	CASSLGVAEETQYF
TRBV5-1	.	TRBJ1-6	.	TGCGCCAGCAGCCCGGACAGTCAGAATTCACCCCTCCACTTT	CASSPDSQNSPLHF
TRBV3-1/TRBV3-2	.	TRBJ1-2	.	TGTGCCAGCAGCCAAGAATGGCAGGGGTCTGATGGCTACACCTTC	CASSQEWQGSDGYTF
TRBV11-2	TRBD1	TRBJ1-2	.	TGTGCCAGCAGCCAGACAGGGCTGGCCAGGAGCTACACCTTC	CASSQTGLARSYTF
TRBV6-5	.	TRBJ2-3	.	TGTGCCAGCAGACGCACTAGTACTAGCACAGATACGCAGTATTTT	CASRRTSTSTDTQYF
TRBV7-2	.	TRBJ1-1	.	TGTGCCAGCAGCTTAGTGGCGGGGGGGAACACTGAAGCTTTCTTT	CASSLVAGGNTEAFF
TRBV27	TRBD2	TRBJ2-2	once	TGTGCCAGCAGTTTCGGGCGGGAGGGCCGCACCGGGGAGCTGTTTTTT	CASSFGREGRTGELFF
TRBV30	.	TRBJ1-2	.	TGTGCCTGTATCAAAGACGGGAGCTACACCTTC	CACIKDGSYTF
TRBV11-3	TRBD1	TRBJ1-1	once	TGTGCCAGCAGCTACAGGGGTTTGACTGAAGCTTTCTTT	CASSYRGLTEAFF
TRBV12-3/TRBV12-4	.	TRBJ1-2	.	TGTGCCAGCAGTTTCCGGGGGAGATTGGGCTACACCTTC	CASSFRGRLGYTF
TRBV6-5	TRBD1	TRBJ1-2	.	TGTGCCAGCAGTTATGGGACAGGGGACTATGGCTACACCTTC	CASSYGTGDYGYTF
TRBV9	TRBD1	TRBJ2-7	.	TGTGCCAGCAGCTCTGGGAGTGTTCAGGGGGACGAGCAGTACTTC	CASSSGSVQGDEQYF
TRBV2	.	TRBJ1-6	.	TGTGCCAGCCACAGGGAAGGGTCACCCCTCCACTTT	CASHREGSPLHF
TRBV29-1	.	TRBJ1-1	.	TGCAGCGTGTGGGCCCTCCCTAAGGCTTTCTTT	CSVWALPKAFF
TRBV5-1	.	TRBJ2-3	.	TGCGCCAGCAGCTTGGCTCAGACCCGCACAGATACGCAGTATTTT	CASSLAQTRTDTQYF
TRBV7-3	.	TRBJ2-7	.	TGTGCCAGCAGCCCCCAACCAAGCTCCTACGAGCAGTACTTC	CASSPQPSSYEQYF
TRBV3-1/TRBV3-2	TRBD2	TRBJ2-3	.	TGTGCCAGCAGCCAGCGGCTAGCGGGAGCCACAGATACGCAGTATTTT	CASSQRLAGATDTQYF
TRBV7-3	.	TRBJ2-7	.	TGTGCCAGCAGCCTGGGACTTGCCTACGAGCAGTACTTC	CASSLGLAYEQYF
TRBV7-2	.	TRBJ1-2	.	TGTGCCAGCATCCCACTTCGGCAGGCAGGGCATGGCTACACCTTC	CASIPLRQAGHGYTF
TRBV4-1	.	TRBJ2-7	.	TGCGCCAGCAGCGAACGAGGGTCTTACGAGCAGTACTTC	CASSERGSYEQYF